These 16 T cell receptor beta chains share one sample of origin, sequenced in a study of blood T cell repertoires in COVID-19. Only in-frame clones appear in the TCRdb table, and some are missing; sequencing was by immunoSEQ multiplex PCR. The data show approximately 140,000 clones, approximately 78% seen once. Source material: peripheral blood. These receptors all stem from a human donor with acute or convalescent COVID-19. The donor label of this sample is uncertain.

The V call is TRBV6-5, the J call TRBJ2-1, with D maybe TRBD1 (5 bases). CDR1 and CDR2 from the germline V gene are MNHEY and SVGAGI. CDR3 length: 13 amino acids. V lost 1 base and J lost 13, with 14 bases in between. Here the CDR3 DNA reads TGTGCCAGCAGTTACTACTCCGACAGCAACCAGTTCTTC. Amino acid sequence: CASSYYSDSNQFF.

The chain combines TRBV10-3 with TRBJ1-2, with TRBD1 as a possible D gene (5 bases). Germline V gene lookup returns CDR1 ENHRY and CDR2 SYGVKD. V was shortened by 10 bases and J by 8 bases, with 20 bases between the two germline ends. The CDR3 spans 13 residues. The CDR3 DNA follows: TGTGCCACCCAGAATCCCCAGGGAGGGGGCTACACCTTC. Translated: CATQNPQGGGYTF.

The V call is TRBV4-2, the J call TRBJ2-5, with 8 bases fitting TRBD2. Per the germline V gene, CDR1 is LGHNA and CDR2 is YNFKEQ. V was clipped by 4 bases and J by 4 bases; unmatched bases: 8. There are 15 residues in the CDR3. The DNA of the CDR3 is TGTGCCAGCAGCCCGCACGGGGGGGCTGGAGAGACCCAGTACTTC. Protein sequence: CASSPHGGAGETQYF.

The CDR3 loop is CASSVADNSPLHF. The CDR3 DNA reads TGTGCCAGCAGCGTGGCGGATAATTCACCCCTCCACTTT. J is TRBJ1-6 and V is TRBV9; D is undetermined. Germline V gene sequence: CDR1 SGDLS, CDR2 YYNGEE. This CDR3 contains 13 residues. The germline V and J ends were trimmed by 2 bases and 5 bases, with 5 bases remaining between them.

This clone was picked up a small number of times. The chain uses TRBV1 and TRBJ1-6; the table's D call of TRBD1 was not tested on the DNA. TRBV1 is assigned pseudogene status. The length of the CDR3 is 14 residues. CDR3 sequence reads: CTSPGQGRSSPLHF. CDR3 nucleotide sequence: TGCACCAGCCCGGGACAGGGGCGGAGTTCACCCCTCCACTTT.

The chain uses TRBV7-2 and TRBJ2-5, with D possibly TRBD2 on 6 matching bases. Germline CDR1 is SGHTA and CDR2 is FQGNSA. The V gene lost 4 bases and the J gene lost 5 bases, with 14 bases spanning the gap. The CDR3 runs to 14 residues. The CDR3 nucleotides are TGTGCCAGCAGCTGGCGGGGCGCATCGGAGACCCAGTACTTC. It yields the protein CASSWRGASETQYF.

This clone was recorded a few times. The CDR3 spells CASSQEPRAGFGYGYTF. CDR3 DNA: TGTGCCAGCAGCCAAGAGCCCCGAGCCGGTTTTGGCTATGGCTACACCTTC. The chain recombines TRBV4-2 with TRBJ1-2; D unclear. The length of the CDR3 is 17 residues. The germline V and J ends were trimmed by 0 bases and 4 bases, with 18 bases remaining between them. Germline CDR1 is LGHNA and CDR2 is YNFKEQ.

The chain recombines TRBV19 with TRBJ1-4; TRBD1 matches 8 bases. CDR3 length equals 14 residues. CDR1 is LNHDA and CDR2 is SQIVND in the germline V gene (reference sequence). The J segment lost 5 bases and the V segment lost 4 bases, leaving 3 bases of the junction unmatched. CDR3 residues: CASSSGQGNEKLFF. CDR3 in DNA: TGTGCCAGTAGTAGCGGACAGGGAAATGAAAAACTGTTTTTT.

The chain links TRBV6-5 to TRBJ2-6; D gene unclear. The CDR3 has 13 amino acids. V was clipped by 7 bases and J by 1 base, with 5 bases between them. CDR1 is MNHEY and CDR2 is SVGAGI in the germline V gene. CDR3 coding DNA: TGTGCCAGCACCCTATCTGGGGCCAACGTCCTGACTTTC. Protein: CASTLSGANVLTF.

The chain's CDR3 is CASSQSGGNSPLHF. The CDR3 DNA reads as TGTGCCAGCAGCCAGTCAGGGGGTAATTCACCCCTCCACTTT. The chain uses TRBV5-5 and TRBJ1-6; 7 bases fit TRBD1. The V and J ends lost 4 bases and 6 bases, in that order; junction bases with no gene match: 4. CDR3 size: 14 residues. The germline V gene encodes CDR1 SGHKS and CDR2 YYEKEE (reference sequence).

The chain uses TRBV5-1 and TRBJ2-5, with D maybe TRBD1 (6 bases). The CDR3 is 17 amino acids. Per the germline V gene, CDR1 is SGHRS and CDR2 is YFSETQ. V was pared by 0 bases and J by 5 bases, with 20 bases between. CDR3 nucleotides: TGCGCCAGCAGCTTGGCCCTGCTAGACAGGAAAGAGGAGACCCAGTACTTC. Translating it yields CASSLALLDRKEETQYF. Full variable domain (missing parts from reference TRBV5-1 and TRBJ2-5): KAGVTQTPRYLIKTRGQQVTLSCSPISGHRSVSWYQQTPGQGLQFLFEYFSETQRNKGNFPGRFSGRQFSNSRSEMNVSTLELGDSALYLCASSLALLDRKEETQYFGPGTRLLVL.

The chain links TRBV9 to TRBJ1-1; no reliable D call. This CDR3 comprises 15 residues. Per germline, CDR1 SGDLS and CDR2 YYNGEE. V was cut by 0 bases and J by 1 base, with 10 bases left in between. The CDR3 bases are TGTGCCAGCAGCGTAGGATTGAGGGAGAACACTGAAGCTTTCTTT. Amino acids: CASSVGLRENTEAFF.

A few counts support this clone. This chain uses TRBV4-3 with TRBJ2-5; D gene unclear. Per germline, CDR1 LGHNA and CDR2 YSLEER. The V end lost 0 bases, the J end lost 5 bases, and 16 bases lay between the germline ends. CDR3 length: 16 residues. CDR3 residues: CASSQDFNFERETQYF. The CDR3 nucleotides are TGCGCCAGCAGCCAAGATTTTAATTTCGAGAGGGAGACCCAGTACTTC.

J is TRBJ1-4 and V is TRBV9; the D gene is possibly TRBD1 (6 bases). In germline, CDR1 is SGDLS, CDR2 YYNGEE. There are 14 residues in the CDR3. V was pared by 4 bases and J by 8 bases, with 15 bases between. CDR3: CASSPRMGAEKLFF. The CDR3 DNA sequence: TGTGCCAGCAGCCCCCGTATGGGGGCAGAAAAACTGTTTTTT. The full variable domain, completed using reference TRBV9 and TRBJ1-4, is DSGVTQTPKHLITATGQRVTLRCSPRSGDLSVYWYQQSLDQGLQFLIQYYNGEERAKGNILERFSAQQFPDLHSELNLSSLELGDSALYFCASSPRMGAEKLFFGSGTQLSVL.

The chain is built from TRBV5-8 and TRBJ1-2; no firm D call. The CDR3 runs to 13 residues. Germline CDR1 reads SGHTS; CDR2 reads YDEGEE. The CDR3 here is CAASRRVDYGYTF. CDR3 DNA: TGTGCGGCATCGAGGAGGGTAGACTATGGCTACACCTTC.

The J gene is TRBJ2-2, the V gene TRBV3-1 (or the pseudogene TRBV3-2), with TRBD1 as a possible D gene (6 bases). Trimming cost V 8 bases and J 2 bases, with 12 bases left between them. CDR1 and CDR2 (germline): LGHDT, YNNKEL (reference sequence). The CDR3 has 14 amino acids. The CDR3 coding sequence is TGTGCCAGCCTCGGGACACTTAACACCGGGGAGCTGTTTTTT. Translated, it gives CASLGTLNTGELFF.